These 20 T cell receptor beta chains were sequenced from one sample in a study of graft-versus-host responses after intestinal transplantation. No antigen has been assigned to these receptors. The assay was immunoSEQ multiplex PCR, and TCRdb's table has in-frame clones only and misses some. Among about 130,000 clones listed, 85% to 95% were seen once. The source was unstimulated CD4+ T cells sorted from spleen or lymph node cells, collected before intestinal transplant. The receptors shown here come from a human donor who received an intestinal transplant.

The gene calls are TRBV6-1 and TRBJ1-5; D gene ambiguous. Trimming removed 1 base at V and 4 bases at J, with 5 bases between. Germline CDR1 is MNHNS and CDR2 is SASEGT. The CDR3 contains 13 residues. The CDR3 DNA follows: TGTGCCAGCAGTGAAGGGGTTAATCAGCCCCAGCATTTT. The encoded protein is CASSEGVNQPQHF.

V gene TRBV25-1 combines with J gene TRBJ2-7, with D possibly matching TRBD2 (6 bases). CDR3 length: 13 residues. The ends were cut back, 8 bases at V and 0 bases at J, with 11 bases in the middle. In germline, CDR1 is MGHDK, CDR2 SYGVNS. CDR3 bases: TGTGCCAGCGCTGCCGGGAGCTCCTACGAGCAGTACTTC. This gives the protein CASAAGSSYEQYF.

The chain uses TRBV5-1 and TRBJ1-4, with 7 bases identical to TRBD1. V trimming: 4 bases; J trimming: 4 bases; junction bases outside the gene matches: 7. Germline V gene sequence: CDR1 SGHRS, CDR2 YFSETQ. This CDR3 has 15 residues. The CDR3 reads CASSANTGDNEKLFF. The CDR3 region has the DNA TGCGCCAGCAGCGCAAACACAGGGGATAATGAAAAACTGTTTTTT.

The gene calls are TRBV15 and TRBJ2-6; D is ambiguous. Germline V gene sequence: CDR1 LNHNV, CDR2 YYDKDF (reference sequence). The CDR3 totals 17 residues. V lost 1 base and J 0 bases, leaving 10 bases between the germline ends. CDR3 DNA: TGTGCCACCAGCAGAGCCGCGAGTTTCTCTGGGGCCAACGTCCTGACTTTC. Its protein is CATSRAASFSGANVLTF.

The chain carries TRBV6-5 and TRBJ2-7; TRBD2 might be the D (5 bases). V lost 8 bases, J lost 5 bases, and 13 bases lay in between. The CDR3 is 12 residues long. Germline V gene data show CDR1 as MNHEY and CDR2 as SVGAGI. Here the CDR3 reads CASGEFGDEQYF. The DNA for the CDR3 is TGTGCCAGCGGGGAATTCGGGGACGAGCAGTACTTC.

This clone has only one observation. The chain links TRBV5-8 to TRBJ2-4, with 9 positions matching TRBD1. After removal of 5 bases from V and 4 bases from J, the junction contained 7 bases not matched to a gene. CDR3 length equals 15 residues. The V gene's germline CDR1 is SGHTS and CDR2 YDEGEE. The CDR3 coding sequence is TGTGCCAGCAGGTGGGGACAGGGACAAAAAAACATTCAGTACTTC. Its translation: CASRWGQGQKNIQYF.

The chain joins TRBV11-2 to TRBJ1-6; 9 nucleotides align to TRBD1. J was trimmed by 1 base and V by 4 bases; bases with no gene match: 5. The CDR3 totals 17 residues. Germline CDR1 is SGHAT and CDR2 is FQNNGV. CDR3 DNA: TGTGCCAGCAGCTCCACCGGGACAGGGTCCTATAATTCACCCCTCCACTTT. The encoded protein is CASSSTGTGSYNSPLHF.

In nucleotides, the CDR3 is TGCGCCAGCAGCCCAATGCTCGGGGCCATAGAGACCCAGTACTTC. Amino acids: CASSPMLGAIETQYF. V usage is TRBV5-1 and J usage is TRBJ2-5; tentatively, D is TRBD1 or TRBD2 (5 bases each). V lost 4 bases to trimming and J lost 4 bases, with 17 bases between them. The CDR3 consists of 15 residues. The germline V gene has CDR1 SGHRS and CDR2 YFSETQ.

This clone came up once. The CDR3 spells CASSVWQGRGEKLFF. The CDR3 DNA reads TGTGCCAGCAGCGTCTGGCAGGGGAGAGGTGAAAAACTGTTTTTT. This chain joins TRBV7-2 and TRBJ1-4, with D maybe TRBD1 (6 bases). Trimming pared 5 bases from V and 7 bases from J, leaving 17 bases between. Germline V gives CDR1 SGHTA, CDR2 FQGNSA. The CDR3 covers 15 residues. Combining the CDR3 with reference TRBV7-2 and TRBJ1-4 gives the whole variable domain GAGVSQSPSNKVTEKGKDVELRCDPISGHTALYWYRQSLGQGLEFLIYFQGNSAPDKSGLPSDRFSAERTGGSVSTLTIQRTQQEDSAVYLCASSVWQGRGEKLFFGSGTQLSVL.

The rearrangement joins TRBV30 to TRBJ1-2, with D possibly matching TRBD1 (5 bases). The CDR3 runs 11 residues. Germline assignment: CDR1 GTSNPN and CDR2 SVGIG (reference sequence). V lost 8 bases and J lost 8, with 15 bases in between. CDR3 loop: CALNGGWGYTF. CDR3 in DNA: TGTGCCCTAAATGGGGGTTGGGGCTACACCTTC.

J is TRBJ2-1 and V is TRBV7-9, with 8 bases matching TRBD2. The CDR3 consists of 15 residues. The V gene end was trimmed by 4 bases and the J gene end by 8 bases; junction bases not matched to a gene: 10. Germline V gene data show CDR1 as SEHNR and CDR2 as FQNEAQ (reference sequence). The CDR3 DNA reads as TGTGCCAGCAGCTCAGGCCCCGGGAGGGAGGATGAGCAGTTCTTC. The encoded protein is CASSSGPGREDEQFF.

CDR3 sequence (DNA): TGCGCCAGCAGCTTGAGAGTCGGGGGCTCTCCCTACGAGCAGTACTTC. Protein product: CASSLRVGGSPYEQYF. This chain links TRBV5-1 with TRBJ2-7; either TRBD1 or TRBD2 may supply D (6 bases each). In germline, CDR1 is SGHRS, CDR2 YFSETQ. V was trimmed by 1 base and J by 2 bases, leaving 16 bases between them. CDR3 length equals 16 residues.

The chain recombines TRBV28 with TRBJ2-2; D may be TRBD2 (6 bases). The germline V and J ends were trimmed by 11 bases and 0 bases, with 19 bases remaining between them. CDR1 and CDR2 from the germline V gene are MDHEN and SYDVKM. This CDR3 spans 16 amino acids. In DNA, the CDR3 is TGTGCCCCCAAGGGGCCGGGGACTCCGAACACCGGGGAGCTGTTTTTT. Protein product: CAPKGPGTPNTGELFF. Full variable domain (rest looked up from reference TRBV28 and TRBJ2-2): DVKVTQSSRYLVKRTGEKVFLECVQDMDHENMFWYRQDPGLGLRLIYFSYDVKMKEKGDIPEGYSVSREKKERFSLILESASTNQTSMYLCAPKGPGTPNTGELFFGEGSRLTVL.

The chain has TRBV5-6 and TRBJ2-7; TRBD2 matches 9 bases. The V gene's germline CDR1 is SGHDT and CDR2 YYEEEE. This CDR3 has 16 residues. Losses at the gene ends were 4 bases for V and 2 bases for J; bases not matched to a gene: 10. The CDR3 bases are TGTGCCAGCAGCCGCTCCCTAGCGGGGTCCACCTACGAGCAGTACTTC. Protein: CASSRSLAGSTYEQYF.

The chain links TRBV4-2 to TRBJ2-1; TRBD2 agrees at 10 bases. CDR1 LGHNA and CDR2 YNFKEQ come from the germline V gene. The CDR3 is 18 amino acids. V lost 4 bases to trimming and J lost 7 bases; unmatched junction nucleotides: 16. The CDR3 protein is CASSPTRQAGGPRNEQFF. CDR3 DNA sequence: TGTGCCAGCAGCCCCACGAGGCAAGCGGGAGGGCCAAGGAATGAGCAGTTCTTC.

This sequence joins TRBV6-1 and TRBJ2-7; no definite D call. V was trimmed by 2 bases and J by 7 bases, leaving 9 bases between them. Germline loops: CDR1 MNHNS, CDR2 SASEGT. CDR3 length: 12 amino acids. The CDR3 region is CASSELGREQYF. The CDR3 nucleotides read TGTGCCAGCAGTGAACTAGGACGAGAGCAGTACTTC.

Comments on this clone: This specimen includes other DNA sequences encoding the same CDR3. The chain combines TRBV27 with TRBJ1-2; possibly TRBD1 for D (6 bases). V was clipped by 6 bases and J by 1 base, with 9 bases between them. The CDR3 has 13 residues. CDR1 and CDR2 from the germline V gene are MNHEY and SMNVEV (reference sequence). CDR3 residues: CASSLRGNYGYTF. The CDR3 coding sequence is TGTGCCAGCAGCCTCAGGGGTAACTATGGCTACACCTTC.

The genes are TRBV25-1 and TRBJ2-7; D may be TRBD1 (7 bases). CDR3 length equals 14 residues. V was shortened by 2 bases and J by 3 bases, with 11 bases between the two germline ends. The V gene's germline CDR1 is MGHDK and CDR2 SYGVNS. DNA for the CDR3: TGTGCCAGCAGTGAAGGGGGGACAGTCTACGAGCAGTACTTC. This encodes CASSEGGTVYEQYF.

The V and J genes are TRBV7-6 and TRBJ2-5; D remains unclear. The germline V gene encodes CDR1 SGHVS and CDR2 FNYEAQ. V was trimmed by 1 base and J by 4 bases, leaving 4 bases between them. This CDR3 region has 12 residues. CDR3 sequence: CASSLELETQYF. In nucleotides, the CDR3 is TGTGCCAGCAGCTTAGAATTAGAGACCCAGTACTTC.

The rearrangement joins TRBV21-1 to TRBJ1-1. TRBV21-1 is noted as a pseudogene. There are 17 residues in the CDR3. This CDR3 reads CASSKDTSAGGGTEAFF. The CDR3 DNA follows: TGTGCCAGCAGCAAAGACACATCGGCGGGAGGAGGGACTGAAGCTTTCTTT.